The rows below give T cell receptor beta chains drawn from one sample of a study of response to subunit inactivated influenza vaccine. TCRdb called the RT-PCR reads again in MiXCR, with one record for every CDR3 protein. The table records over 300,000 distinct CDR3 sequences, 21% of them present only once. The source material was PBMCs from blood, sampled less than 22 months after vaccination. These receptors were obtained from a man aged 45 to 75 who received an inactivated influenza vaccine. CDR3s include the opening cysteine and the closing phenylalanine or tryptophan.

CASKGTGTGNTIYF	14	TRBJ1-3	TRBV6-1
CSAGGGTFTDTQYF	14	TRBJ2-3	TRBV20-1
CAIAKSSGRNSTYEQYF	17	TRBJ2-7	TRBV10-3
CASPGQGSTEAFF	13	TRBJ1-1	TRBV12-3/TRBV12-4
CATSRVGGGPQHF	13	TRBJ1-5	TRBV15
CASRDSNYGYTF	12	TRBJ1-2	TRBV6-6
CASSPAGLAGNTGELFF	17	TRBJ2-2	TRBV4-2
CGAREDQKNIQYF	13	TRBJ2-4	TRBV20-1
CATSDSTSGRPGLSVSSYNEQFF	23	TRBJ2-1	TRBV24-1
CATSRKGLAGYNEQFF	16	TRBJ2-1	TRBV15
CATTHSVVGSYNEQFF	16	TRBJ2-1	TRBV15
CASKVRIPYNEQFF	14	TRBJ2-1	TRBV5-1
CSASTTFTDTKYF	13	TRBJ2-3	TRBV20-1
CASSLWGSPGDTEAFF	16	TRBJ1-1	TRBV27
CAISEAGPFYEQYF	14	TRBJ2-7	TRBV10-3
CASTTLGDLVF	11	TRBJ1-1	TRBV7-6
CASSPRQTLAISGANVLTF	19	TRBJ2-6	TRBV4-3
CASSLVRGAQYF	12	TRBJ2-5	TRBV28
CAYWDRAKNIQYF	13	TRBJ2-4	TRBV30
CASSWGDVVADTQYF	15	TRBJ2-3	TRBV5-1
CAISLRGSQETQYF	14	TRBJ2-5	TRBV10-3
CASRKSGETQYF	12	TRBJ2-5	TRBV6-2/TRBV6-3
CAISADRYYEQYF	13	TRBJ2-7	TRBV10-3
CSARVGSQGPDTQYF	15	TRBJ2-3	TRBV20-1
CASSEGTVTDTQYF	14	TRBJ2-3	TRBV25-1
CAAAPLSGNTIYF	13	TRBJ1-3	TRBV6-1
CASSPQVFTDTQYF	14	TRBJ2-3	TRBV7-2
CASSPNDSPNQPQHF	15	TRBJ1-5	TRBV18
CASSLRLAGGTDTQYF	16	TRBJ2-3	TRBV5-6
CASSPRTGGAGELFF	15	TRBJ2-2	TRBV5-1
CATSRRELGEQYF	13	TRBJ2-7	TRBV15
CASLAPPGTQYF	12	TRBJ2-5	TRBV28
CASSRGGGGPYTDTQYF	17	TRBJ2-3	TRBV12-3/TRBV12-4
CASTRSVNTEAFF	13	TRBJ1-1	TRBV5-4
CSTSGRGGELFF	12	TRBJ2-2	TRBV29-1
CASSLTSGREETQYF	15	TRBJ2-5	TRBV6-5
CSAARGLAPGNEQYF	15	TRBJ2-7	TRBV20-1
CSARDPGQGGNEQFF	15	TRBJ2-1	TRBV20-1
CASSAFRSIDGELFF	15	TRBJ2-2	TRBV9
CASSQSWGGTGDLQNYGYTF	20	TRBJ1-2	TRBV4-1
CASSPGQYNQPQHF	14	TRBJ1-5	TRBV7-8
CASSIGGVNTEAFF	14	TRBJ1-1	TRBV19
CSASQGVANTGELFF	15	TRBJ2-2	TRBV20-1